The 21 T cell receptor beta chains below all came from one sample that was sequenced in a study of glioma-infiltrating T cells. The iRepertoire nested amplicon-rescue multiplex PCR amplified TCR alpha and beta CDR3s from RNA. Each CDR3 protein gets one entry after TCRdb re-called the multiplex PCR reads with MiXCR. The table has more than 350,000 distinct CDR3 sequences, approximately 42% seen once; the top ten hold 12%. Sequencing was done on a sample of glioma tissue, nonneoplastic brain tissue, or PBMCs (not recorded which). These receptors were taken from a human donor with low-grade glioma or glioblastoma, undergoing nonglioma brain surgery, or in good health (not recorded which).

This clonotype was counted a few times. The chain uses TRBV7-2 and TRBJ1-5; D gene ambiguous. In germline, CDR1 is SGHTA, CDR2 FQGNSA. V dropped 3 bases and J dropped 4 bases, with 7 bases sitting between them. This CDR3 spans 13 amino acids. The CDR3 protein is CASSLARNQPQHF. CDR3 sequence (DNA): TGTGCCAGCAGCTTGGCCAGAAATCAGCCCCAGCATTTT. Using reference TRBV7-2 and TRBJ1-5 for the parts outside the CDR3, the full variable domain is GAGVSQSPSNKVTEKGKDVELRCDPISGHTALYWYRQSLGQGLEFLIYFQGNSAPDKSGLPSDRFSAERTGGSVSTLTIQRTQQEDSAVYLCASSLARNQPQHFGDGTRLSIL.

The chain uses TRBV4-2 and TRBJ1-3, with a tentative D call TRBD1 (5 bases). Germline lookup yields CDR1 LGHNA and CDR2 YNFKEQ. The CDR3 extends over 15 amino acids. Between the trimmed V and J ends, which lost 0 bases and 4 bases, there was a span of 10 bases. CDR3 DNA sequence: TGTGCCAGCAGCCAAGATGGGGGAACCGGAAACACCATATATTTT. Residues: CASSQDGGTGNTIYF.

This clonotype was observed a handful of times. The rearrangement links TRBV7-9 to TRBJ2-7; TRBD1 aligns across 9 bases. The CDR3 covers 14 residues. The germline gives CDR1 SEHNR, CDR2 FQNEAQ (reference sequence). After removal of 1 base from V and 5 bases from J, the junction contained 3 bases not matched to a gene. The CDR3 reads CASSLGQGVDEQYF. The CDR3 DNA reads as TGTGCCAGCAGCTTAGGACAGGGGGTCGACGAGCAGTACTTC.

The chain carries TRBV5-1 and TRBJ2-5, with TRBD2 matching 11 bases. V trimming: 4 bases; J trimming: 3 bases; junction bases outside the gene matches: 8. The germline V gene encodes CDR1 SGHRS and CDR2 YFSETQ. This CDR3 spans 16 amino acids. CDR3 sequence reads: CASSTFLAGGEETQYF. CDR3 nucleotide sequence: TGCGCCAGCAGCACATTTCTAGCGGGAGGAGAAGAGACCCAGTACTTC.

This rearrangement joins TRBV12-3 or TRBV12-4 to TRBJ1-1; 7 positions agree with TRBD1. The CDR3 is made up of 12 amino acids. V lost 10 bases, J lost 3 bases, and 5 bases stayed unmatched. This CDR3 reads CATSDRYTEAFF. The CDR3 bases are TGTGCCACCTCGGACAGGTACACTGAAGCTTTCTTT.

Many counts were recorded for this clonotype. This chain connects TRBV6-1 to TRBJ1-1; D is undetermined. CDR3 length: 16 amino acids. Germline V lookup: CDR1 MNHNS, CDR2 SASEGT. The V end was cut by 4 bases, the J end by 1 base, with 16 bases between. CDR3 sequence reads: CASSAAGRVGNTEAFF. CDR3 sequence (DNA): TGTGCCAGCAGTGCCGCCGGTAGGGTCGGGAACACTGAAGCTTTCTTT.

The chain links TRBV14 to TRBJ2-1; possible D gene TRBD2, 5 bases. CDR1 SGHDN and CDR2 FVKESK come from the germline V gene. Trimming shortened V by 3 bases and J by 3 bases, and 12 bases separated the two germline ends. CDR3 length: 15 residues. CDR3 protein: CASSHPGSLYNEQFF. The CDR3 DNA sequence: TGTGCCAGCAGCCACCCGGGGAGTCTCTACAATGAGCAGTTCTTC.

Concerning this clonotype itself: This clone may be a read error of a much larger clone one base away. The chain recombines TRBV6-2 or TRBV6-3 with TRBJ1-5; tentatively, D is TRBD1 (5 bases). Germline CDR1 MNHEY, CDR2 SVGEGT. CDR3 size: 14 residues. The V end lost 4 bases, the J end lost 7 bases, and 14 bases lay between the germline ends. CDR3 amino acids: CASSSPGDVQPQHF. The CDR3 DNA sequence: TGTGCCAGCAGTTCCCCGGGGGACGTACAGCCCCAGCATTTT.

This clonotype has at least ten counts. The chain couples TRBV6-6 to TRBJ2-1; maybe TRBD1 (6 bases). The CDR3 contains 15 residues. Trimming pared 2 bases from V and 4 bases from J, leaving 12 bases between. Germline-derived CDR1 and CDR2 are MNHNY and SVGAGI (reference sequence). The CDR3 protein is CASSYGQLLYNEQFF. The DNA of the CDR3 is TGTGCCAGCAGTTACGGACAGCTCCTATACAATGAGCAGTTCTTC.

About this clonotype: One junction end disagrees with the germline gene, perhaps due to a read error. The chain combines TRBV6-1 with TRBJ1-5, with TRBD1 matching over 8 bases. Germline V gene sequence: CDR1 MNHNS, CDR2 SASEGT. The CDR3 runs to 16 residues. The CDR3 DNA reads as TGTGCCATCAGTCCCGACAGGGGATTGTACATTCAGCCCCAGCATTTT. Protein product: CAISPDRGLYIQPQHF.

The CDR3 reads CASRFISGSYEQYF. CDR3 nucleotide sequence: TGTGCCAGCAGGTTTATTAGCGGGAGCTACGAGCAGTACTTC. The chain joins TRBV6-1 to TRBJ2-7; the match to TRBD2 covers 9 bases. V gave up 6 bases and J gave up 3 bases; unmatched junction bases: 6. The germline V gene has CDR1 MNHNS and CDR2 SASEGT. This CDR3 comprises 14 residues.

This clonotype came up a few times. The V call is TRBV27, the J call TRBJ2-5; 9 positions agree with TRBD1. The CDR3 has 14 residues. The ends lost 6 bases at V and 5 bases at J; junction bases unmatched: 7. Germline V gene data show CDR1 as MNHEY and CDR2 as SMNVEV (reference sequence). CDR3 protein: CASRRTGVEETQYF. CDR3 DNA sequence: TGTGCCAGCAGACGGACAGGGGTAGAGGAGACCCAGTACTTC.

This clonotype has more than one count but fewer than ten. The rearrangement joins TRBV7-8 to TRBJ1-2; 10 bases align to TRBD1. J was trimmed by 3 bases and V by 4 bases; bases with no gene match: 5. The CDR3 consists of 15 residues. Germline CDR1 and CDR2: SGHVS and FQNEAQ. The chain's CDR3 is CASSSLTGGHYGYTF. CDR3 nucleotides: TGTGCCAGCAGCTCCCTGACAGGGGGCCACTATGGCTACACCTTC.

The chain uses TRBV25-1 and TRBJ2-3; D is ambiguous. From germline, CDR1 is MGHDK and CDR2 SYGVNS. This CDR3 region has 14 residues. Trimming removed 0 bases from V and 4 bases from J, with 8 bases in between. The CDR3 protein is CASSEYSTADTQYF. Written as DNA, the CDR3 is TGTGCCAGCAGTGAATATAGTACAGCAGATACGCAGTATTTT.

This clonotype was detected once. The chain is built from TRBV27 and TRBJ2-1; TRBD1 might be the D (5 bases). This CDR3 is 13 amino acids long. The ends were cut back, 2 bases at V and 9 bases at J, with 11 bases in the middle. Germline V gene data show CDR1 as MNHEY and CDR2 as SMNVEV (reference sequence). DNA for the CDR3: TGTGCCAGCAGTTTACCACAGGTTAGTGAGCAGTTCTTC. This gives the protein CASSLPQVSEQFF.

The chain carries TRBV6-2 or TRBV6-3 and TRBJ2-1, with TRBD2 matching over 10 bases. Germline CDR1 MNHEY, CDR2 SVGEGT. J gave up 7 bases and V 8 bases, and 5 bases lay outside the gene matches. The CDR3 consists of 13 residues. The CDR3 is CASLTSGINEQFF. CDR3 sequence (DNA): TGTGCCAGCCTAACTAGCGGGATAAATGAGCAGTTCTTC.

Comments on this clonotype: This clone may be a read error of a much larger clone one base away. In this CDR3 the conserved last residue, phenylalanine or tryptophan, is missing, so a read error is likely. The rearrangement uses TRBV6-2 or TRBV6-3 and TRBJ1-5, with 7 bases identical to TRBD1. This CDR3 has 16 amino acids. CDR1 MNHEY and CDR2 SVGEGT come from the germline V gene. V trimming: 5 bases; J trimming: 3 bases; junction bases outside the gene matches: 10. The DNA for the CDR3 is TGTGCCAGCAGTCGAGTAACAGGGGATCCCAATCAGCCCCAGCATCTT. Residues: CASSRVTGDPNQPQHL.

This clonotype was seen a few times. The chain links TRBV7-9 to TRBJ1-1; 8 bases match TRBD1. V shed 3 bases and J 10 bases; nucleotides not matched to a gene: 4. The CDR3 spans 12 residues. Germline V gene lookup returns CDR1 SEHNR and CDR2 FQNEAQ (reference sequence). CDR3 nucleotide sequence: TGTGCCAGCAGCTTCGAACAGGGGGGAGCTTTCTTT. Amino acid sequence: CASSFEQGGAFF.

On this clonotype itself: At one end the junction does not follow the germline gene, possibly because of a read error. The chain links TRBV6-1 to TRBJ1-1; a possible D gene is TRBD1 (5 bases). Germline CDR1 reads MNHNS; CDR2 reads SASEGT. CDR3 length: 14 amino acids. The CDR3 nucleotides are TGTGCCAGCAGTGACCGACAGATGAACACTGAAGCTCTCTTT. Translation: CASSDRQMNTEALF.

This clonotype came up many times. The chain uses TRBV6-2 or TRBV6-3 and TRBJ1-5; TRBD1 might be the D (6 bases). The CDR3 spans 15 residues. The germline gives CDR1 MNHEY, CDR2 SVGEGT. V shed 2 bases and J shed 4 bases, with 12 bases lying between them. The CDR3 protein is CASSYEGQGNQPQHF. CDR3 DNA sequence: TGTGCCAGCAGTTACGAAGGGCAGGGGAATCAGCCCCAGCATTTT.

This clonotype was seen a few times. The V and J genes are TRBV7-9 and TRBJ2-1, with TRBD2 matching 9 bases. The CDR3 totals 16 residues. Trimming cost V 3 bases and J 1 base; bases outside gene matches: 4. Germline V gene sequence: CDR1 SEHNR, CDR2 FQNEAQ (reference sequence). CDR3 in DNA: TGTGCCAGCAGCTTTACGGCGGGAGGGTCCTACAATGAGCAGTTCTTC. It translates to CASSFTAGGSYNEQFF.